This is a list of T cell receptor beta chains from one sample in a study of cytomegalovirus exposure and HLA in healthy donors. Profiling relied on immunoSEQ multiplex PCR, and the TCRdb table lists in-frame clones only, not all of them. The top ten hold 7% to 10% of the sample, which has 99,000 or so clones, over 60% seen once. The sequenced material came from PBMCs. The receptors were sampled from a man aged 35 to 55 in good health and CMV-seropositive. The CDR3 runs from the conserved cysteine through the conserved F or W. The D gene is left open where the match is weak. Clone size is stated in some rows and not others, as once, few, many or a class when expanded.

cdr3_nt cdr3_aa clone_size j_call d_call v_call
TGTGCCAGCAGCCCCGGGGAAGCCCAGGCCGGGGAGCTGTTTTTT CASSPGEAQAGELFF - TRBJ2-2 - TRBV7-9
TGCGCCAGCAGCCACCCGCAGACGGAGAGCTCTGGAAACACCATATATTTT CASSHPQTESSGNTIYF few TRBJ1-3 - TRBV4-1
TGTGCCAGCAGCTTAGGAGGGACAGGGGGCGGGTACGAGCAGTACTTC CASSLGGTGGGYEQYF - TRBJ2-7 TRBD1 TRBV7-9
TGTGCCTGGAGTGGACAGGACAATGAGCAGTTCTTC CAWSGQDNEQFF - TRBJ2-1 - TRBV30
TGTGCCATCAGTGAGGCGGGGACAGGGGGCGTTTGGAATCAGCCCCAGCATTTT CAISEAGTGGVWNQPQHF once TRBJ1-5 TRBD1 TRBV10-3
TGTGCCAGCAGCTTGGGGCAGGGCACAGCTGGCTACACCTTC CASSLGQGTAGYTF few TRBJ1-2 - TRBV5-4
TGCGCCAGCAGCCAATATTCCGGACAGGGCGCTCAGCCCCAGCATTTT CASSQYSGQGAQPQHF - TRBJ1-5 TRBD1 TRBV4-3
TGCGCCAGCAGCCAAGATCCGGAGGTGAACACTGAAGCTTTCTTT CASSQDPEVNTEAFF - TRBJ1-1 - TRBV13
TGCACCAAACGGGACAGGTCTCGCTATGGCTACACCTTC CTKRDRSRYGYTF - TRBJ1-2 TRBD1 TRBV29-1
TGTGCCAGCAGTTCCCCGAGGACAGGGTCCTACGAGCAGTACTTC CASSSPRTGSYEQYF - TRBJ2-7 TRBD1 TRBV6-5
TGTGCCACCGGAGAGGCGGCAGGGAACGACGAGCAGTACTTC CATGEAAGNDEQYF - TRBJ2-7 - TRBV5-4
TGTGCCAGCAGCCCGACAGGCCCCACCTACGAGCAGTACTTC CASSPTGPTYEQYF - TRBJ2-7 - TRBV7-9
TGTGCCAGCAGCCCCTCCGTAGGACTCGGTTCGGTTGATCAGCCCCAGCATTTT CASSPSVGLGSVDQPQHF - TRBJ1-5 - TRBV28
TGTGCCACCAGGGACAGGGGGTATGGCTACACCTTC CATRDRGYGYTF once TRBJ1-2 TRBD1 TRBV6-5
TGTGCCTGGAGTGCCCAGGGCACCGGGGAGCTGTTTTTT CAWSAQGTGELFF - TRBJ2-2 - TRBV30
TGTGCCAGCAGCCAAATCGGCGGGGGGGCGGCGGAGACCCAGTACTTC CASSQIGGGAAETQYF once TRBJ2-5 TRBD2 TRBV5-6
TGTGCCAGCAGCATATGGGCTACGAACGGTTCACCCCTCCACTTT CASSIWATNGSPLHF - TRBJ1-6 - TRBV7-2
TGTGCCAGCAGTGAAGACCTATACTACGAGCAGTACTTC CASSEDLYYEQYF - TRBJ2-7 - TRBV6-1
TGTGCCAGCAGTTACTCTTTGGGGGCTGAGACTGAAGCTTTCTTT CASSYSLGAETEAFF - TRBJ1-1 - TRBV6-5
TGTGCCAGCAGCAGCCCCACCTTTCGGACTAGCGGGGGGCCTAGAGACAATGAGCAGTTCTTC CASSSPTFRTSGGPRDNEQFF - TRBJ2-1 - TRBV21-1
TGTGCCAGCAGTTTGACAGGGGAGGCCTATAATGAAAAACTGTTTTTT CASSLTGEAYNEKLFF once TRBJ1-4 TRBD1 TRBV6-5
TGTGCCAGCGGGGGGGCAACTAATGAAAAACTGTTTTTT CASGGATNEKLFF - TRBJ1-4 - TRBV7-2
TGTGCCAGCAGCCTCCTAGCGGGGAACGGGGAGCAGTACTTC CASSLLAGNGEQYF - TRBJ2-7 TRBD2 TRBV7-3
TGTGCCAGCAGCTTAGCTAGCGGGGGAGATACGCAGTATTTT CASSLASGGDTQYF - TRBJ2-3 TRBD2 TRBV5-4
TGTGCCAGCAGCGTAGGACTTTCCACCGGGGAGCTGTTTTTT CASSVGLSTGELFF - TRBJ2-2 - TRBV7-2
TGTGCCAGCAGCGAGGCCGGCTTCTATGGCTACACCTTC CASSEAGFYGYTF few TRBJ1-2 - TRBV5-6
TGTGCCAGCAGCGTAGATCTAAGGTGGGAGACTCAGTACTTC CASSVDLRWETQYF - TRBJ2-5 - TRBV9
TGTGCCAGCAGTGAATGGAGGACAGGGGAGGCCTACGAGCAGTACTTC CASSEWRTGEAYEQYF once TRBJ2-7 TRBD1 TRBV2
TGTGCCAGCAGCTTGCAAGGACTAGCGGGGGACTCCTACGAGCAGTACTTC CASSLQGLAGDSYEQYF - TRBJ2-7 TRBD2 TRBV7-6
TGTGCCAGCAGTTACGTGACAGCCTCTAACTATGGCTACACCTTC CASSYVTASNYGYTF - TRBJ1-2 - TRBV6-5
TGTGCCAGCAGTGTGACAGGGATTGATCAGCCCCAGCATTTT CASSVTGIDQPQHF - TRBJ1-5 TRBD1 TRBV7-9
TGTGCCAGCAGCCGTCTAGCGGGATCCTACGAGCAGTACTTC CASSRLAGSYEQYF - TRBJ2-7 TRBD2 TRBV16
TGTGCCAGCTCCAGGGGGGAATATCAGCCCCAGCATTTT CASSRGEYQPQHF - TRBJ1-5 TRBD1 TRBV6-5
TGTGCCAGCAGTTCACGGGGAAGGGACAATGAGCAGTTCTTC CASSSRGRDNEQFF - TRBJ2-1 - TRBV27
TGTGCCAGCAGTTCCCCCGGTAGGGGGTCGAACACTGAAGCTTTCTTT CASSSPGRGSNTEAFF - TRBJ1-1 - TRBV28
TGTGCCAGCAGTTTAAGGGGGGGCGGGTACAATGAGCAGTTCTTC CASSLRGGGYNEQFF - TRBJ2-1 - TRBV28
TGTGCCAGCAGTGAAAACAGGGCAAATGAGCAGTTCTTC CASSENRANEQFF - TRBJ2-1 - TRBV2
TGTGCCAGCAGTTTTGGAGTAAGAGAGACCCAGTACTTC CASSFGVRETQYF few TRBJ2-5 - TRBV28
TGCGCCAGAACACACCCTCACCAGCAGTACTTC CARTHPHQQYF - TRBJ2-7 - TRBV23-1
TGCAGTACTCGAGGGCGGGGGGCATACAATGAGCAGTTCTTC CSTRGRGAYNEQFF - TRBJ2-1 TRBD2 TRBV29-1
TGTGCCAGCAGTTTCTCTACAGGGGCGGAGACCCAGTACTTC CASSFSTGAETQYF few TRBJ2-5 TRBD1 TRBV27
TGTGCCAGCATCCCAGAGGGACTAGCGGGGGAGGAGCAGTTCTTC CASIPEGLAGEEQFF - TRBJ2-1 TRBD2 TRBV2
TGCGCCAGCAGCCAAGCCCGACAGGGCGATGAGCAGTTCTTC CASSQARQGDEQFF - TRBJ2-1 TRBD1 TRBV4-3
TGTGCCAGCAGTTCAGGACTAGTCGCCGGGGAGCTGTTTTTT CASSSGLVAGELFF few TRBJ2-2 TRBD2 TRBV27
TGTGCCAGCTCACCAACTCAGAACACTGAAGCTTTCTTT CASSPTQNTEAFF - TRBJ1-1 - TRBV18
TGTGCCAGCAGCTTAGTACGGGGACTAAGCAATCAGCCCCAGCATTTT CASSLVRGLSNQPQHF - TRBJ1-5 - TRBV7-2
TGTGCCAGCGGGACTAGGTTTGGCGAGCAGTACTTC CASGTRFGEQYF - TRBJ2-7 TRBD2 TRBV2
TGTGCCAGCAGCTGGAGCGCGGAAGGGACCCAGTACTTC CASSWSAEGTQYF - TRBJ2-5 - TRBV7-2
TGTGCCAGCAGCCAAGCCAGGGGCCTGGCAGATACGCAGTATTTT CASSQARGLADTQYF - TRBJ2-3 - TRBV14
TGTGCCAGCTCACCGACAGGATCGAACGCTGAAGCTTTCTTT CASSPTGSNAEAFF - TRBJ1-1 - TRBV18
TGTGCCAGTCGACAGGGCGGAAGCGGCTACACCTTC CASRQGGSGYTF - TRBJ1-2 TRBD1 TRBV19
TGTGCCAGCAGCCCCGTGGGGCCGTCCTACGAGCAGTACTTC CASSPVGPSYEQYF - TRBJ2-7 - TRBV6-5
TGTGCCAGCAGCCGGGCTAGCGGATCTAGGGAGACCCAGTACTTC CASSRASGSRETQYF - TRBJ2-5 TRBD2 TRBV7-2
TGTGCCAGCTTGTCAGAAGTCACAGATACGCAGTATTTT CASLSEVTDTQYF once TRBJ2-3 - TRBV18
TGTGCCAGTAGTAGGACAGGGGGCAACACTGAAGCTTTCTTT CASSRTGGNTEAFF few TRBJ1-1 TRBD1 TRBV19
TGTGCCAGCAGCGTCTTACTTGGGGCCAACGGCCTGACTTTC CASSVLLGANGLTF - TRBJ2-6 - TRBV9
TGTGCCAGCTTACCTAGCGGGAGTTTCTACAATGAGCAGTTCTTC CASLPSGSFYNEQFF - TRBJ2-1 TRBD2 TRBV19
TGTGCCAGCAACTTGGGGACAGGGTACGAGCAGTACTTC CASNLGTGYEQYF - TRBJ2-7 TRBD1 TRBV5-4
TGTGCCAGCAGCCCCGGGACAGGGGGCTACAATGAGCAGTTCTTC CASSPGTGGYNEQFF - TRBJ2-1 TRBD1 TRBV9
TGCGCCAGCAGCCAAGACGGGTCTGGGTATGGCTACACCTTC CASSQDGSGYGYTF - TRBJ1-2 - TRBV4-3